Included here is one T cell receptor beta chain sequence, with context. Its recognized antigen is unknown. Qualities for individual bases were not recorded, and no much larger clone is one base off. TCRbeta CDR3 regions were amplified from genomic DNA using the immunoSEQ Assay, a bias-controlled multiplex PCR. Processing in the source paper ran as follows. Nucleated cell counts per sample were estimated from amplification of reference gene primers within the assay. Sequence reads were collapsed and filtered to measure the absolute abundance of every unique TCRbeta CDR3 rearrangement. Productive Simpson clonality was computed per sample as the square root of Simpson's diversity index over productive rearrangements. TCRdb mirrors the immuneACCESS table, restricted to in-frame sequences. Some clones are absent from its copies; in checked studies, under half trace to an unresolved V gene, and the reason for the others is unknown. The DNA was the basis for D and trimming; V, J and clone size are from that table. The sample table shows around 300,000 clones, and 85% to 90% are seen once. 1.9% of the sample is held by the ten biggest clonotypes.

Participants in the prospective study were aged about 18 to 90 years, lived in some 24 United States geographic areas, and enrolled through a virtual design. Cohort assignment in the prospective study relied on participant-reported clinical history from a screening survey and a study questionnaire. For ImmuneRACE Cohort 3, a participant was defined as recovered based on two consecutive negative NP/OP PCR tests, clearance by a healthcare professional, or resolution of symptoms. In the prospective study, whole blood, serum and a nasopharyngeal or oropharyngeal swab were collected from each participant by mobile phlebotomists. Participants in the prospective study had the option to provide additional blood draws and questionnaires over a roughly 2-month period. Before DNA extraction, prospective study blood samples were shipped either frozen or at room temperature. CDR1 and CDR2 were assigned from the germline V gene as SGHRS and YFSETQ. Reading from cysteine to phenylalanine, the CDR3 counts 16 amino acids. The entry retains the CDR3 DNA only, 48 bases that are in frame from base 1. A distance of 16 bases separates the germline ends of V and J, which lose 0 bases and 6 bases respectively.

This sample stems from a study of blood T cell repertoires in COVID-19 (dated by TCRdb to the early 2020s). Looking at the study overall: The collaborator samples originated in the United States, Italy and Spain and spanned the acute and convalescent phases of COVID-19. Where available, HLA class I and class II types were obtained from metadata supplied by the sample provider rather than from assay-based typing. The samples were drawn from two sources: the first 160 participants of the ongoing ImmuneRACE study, and 1,200 or so subjects contributed by 6 global collaborators. The sample metadata nearly always contained a de-identified subject ID, COVID-19 status, age in years and sex. The repertoires were made available in a free public database intended to serve as a resource for research on the immune response to SARS-CoV-2. Subjects who had been exposed to COVID-19, were actively infected with it, or had recovered from it provided the deeply sampled blood TCRbeta repertoires that made up the dataset. The material from the prospective study consisted of cDNA or gDNA derived from T cells, B-cell-depleted T cells, or PBMCs. Results and caveats for the whole study, not just this receptor: Clinical and demographic metadata were provided uncurated, with the amount varying by source and participant.

This receptor was taken from a woman aged 55-75 years who had recovered from COVID-19. Rearrangement joined TRBV5-1 to TRBJ1-5; TRBD1 might be the D gene, on 5 matching bases. The sequenced sample was PBMCs or T cells enriched from blood (not recorded which). The DNA is as follows: TGCGCCAGCAGCTTGGCATTTCAGGGAAAACGTCAGCCCCAGCATTTT. It specifies CASSLAFQGKRQPQHF.